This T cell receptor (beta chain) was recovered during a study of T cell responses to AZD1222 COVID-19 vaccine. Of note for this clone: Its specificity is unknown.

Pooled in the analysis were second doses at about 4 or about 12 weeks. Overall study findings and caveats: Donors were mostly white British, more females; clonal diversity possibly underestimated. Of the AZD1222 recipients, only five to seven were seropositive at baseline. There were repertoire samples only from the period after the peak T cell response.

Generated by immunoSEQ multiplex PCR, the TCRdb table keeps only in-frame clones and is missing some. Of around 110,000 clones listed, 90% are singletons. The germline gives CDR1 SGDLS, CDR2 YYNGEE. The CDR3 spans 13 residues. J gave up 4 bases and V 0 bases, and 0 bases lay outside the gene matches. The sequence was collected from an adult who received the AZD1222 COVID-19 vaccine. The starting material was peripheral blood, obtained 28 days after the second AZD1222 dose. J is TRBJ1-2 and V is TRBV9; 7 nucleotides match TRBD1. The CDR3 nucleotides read TGTGCCAGCAGCGTAGACAGGGGCTATGGCTACACCTTC. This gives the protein CASSVDRGYGYTF.